This T cell receptor beta chain derives from a study of shared clonotypes between healthy human individuals. Turning to the study itself: Per donor, three plates held CD4 naive cells, three held CD4 memory, two held CD8 naive and one held CD8 memory.

The CDR3 runs 14 residues. CDR1 is SGHDN, CDR2 FVKESK, per germline. V was shortened by 0 bases and J by 4 bases, with 9 bases between the two germline ends. Replicate sorted-subset PCRs were loaded with around 220 ng DNA, tens of thousands of T cell genomes. Methods used by the authors: As immunoSEQ supplied junction-only sequences (without quality scores), filtering differed. Clones were read by immunoSEQ multiplex PCR, and TCRdb kept only the in-frame ones, dropping some. V, J and clone size are taken as reported in that table, and D and trimming were inferred from the DNA itself. The sample includes over 2,000,000 clones, over 85% of them seen just once. Naive CD8 populations comprised CD45RO-negative cells positively selected for CCR7, excluding terminally differentiated effector memory CD45RA+ cells. Only Caucasian adults living in Nashville, Tennessee made up the donor group. In this sample, this clone turned up a few times.

The clonotype comes from a man between 18 and 29 years old in good health. Some clones in this sample may be carry-over from other donors' samples. What was sequenced was naive CD8+ T cells from PBMCs. The chain employs TRBV14 and TRBJ1-2; D is unclear. The CDR3 coding sequence is TGTGCCAGCAGCCAAGAATGGCCTCTCTATGGCTACACCTTC. The encoded protein is CASSQEWPLYGYTF.